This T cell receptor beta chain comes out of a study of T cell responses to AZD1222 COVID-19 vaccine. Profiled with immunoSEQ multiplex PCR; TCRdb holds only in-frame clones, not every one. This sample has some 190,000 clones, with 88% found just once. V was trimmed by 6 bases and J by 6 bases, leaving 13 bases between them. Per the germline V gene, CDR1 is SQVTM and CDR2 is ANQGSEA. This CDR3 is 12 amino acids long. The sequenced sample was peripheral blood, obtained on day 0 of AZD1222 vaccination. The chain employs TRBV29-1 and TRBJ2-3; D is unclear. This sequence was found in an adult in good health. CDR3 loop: CSVERRADTQYF. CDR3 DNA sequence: TGCAGCGTCGAAAGACGAGCGGATACGCAGTATTTT.